This TCR beta chain was recorded in a study of preoperative IRX-2 immunotherapy in early breast cancer. Produced via immunoSEQ multiplex PCR; TCRdb's table is partial and in-frame only. The sample has 40,000 or so clones; approximately 94% are singletons. The CDR3 is 12 amino acids. V was trimmed by 1 base and J by 5 bases, leaving 4 bases between them. Germline V gives CDR1 MNHNY, CDR2 SVGAGI (reference sequence). This sample's treatment: preoperative locoregional IRX-2 cytokine immunotherapy. Patients received preoperative, locoregional IRX-2 cytokine immunotherapy in a phase Ib study. The V call is TRBV6-6, the J call TRBJ2-3; D unresolved. The sample in question was tumor tissue, obtained after IRX-2 immunotherapy. This TCR was sampled from a human donor with breast cancer. CDR3 residues: CASSYFGDTQYF. The CDR3, as DNA: TGTGCCAGCAGTTACTTCGGAGATACGCAGTATTTT.